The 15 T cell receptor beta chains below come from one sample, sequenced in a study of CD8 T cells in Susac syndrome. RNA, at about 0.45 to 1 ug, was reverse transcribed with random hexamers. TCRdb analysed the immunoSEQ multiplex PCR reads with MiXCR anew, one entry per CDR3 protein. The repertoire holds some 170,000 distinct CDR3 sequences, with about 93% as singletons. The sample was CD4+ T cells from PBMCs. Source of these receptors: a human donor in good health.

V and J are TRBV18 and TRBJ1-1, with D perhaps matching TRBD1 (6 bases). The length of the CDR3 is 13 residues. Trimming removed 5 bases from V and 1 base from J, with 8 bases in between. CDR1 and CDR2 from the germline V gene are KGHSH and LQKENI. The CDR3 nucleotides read TGTGCCAGCTCAGAGGGACAGAACACTGAAGCTTTCTTT. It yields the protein CASSEGQNTEAFF.

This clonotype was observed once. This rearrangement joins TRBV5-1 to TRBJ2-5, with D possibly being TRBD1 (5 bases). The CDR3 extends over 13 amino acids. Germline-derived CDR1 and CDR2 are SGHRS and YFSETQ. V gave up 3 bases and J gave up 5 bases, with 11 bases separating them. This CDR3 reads CASSSTGSETQYF. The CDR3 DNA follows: TGCGCCAGCAGCTCAACAGGTTCGGAGACCCAGTACTTC.

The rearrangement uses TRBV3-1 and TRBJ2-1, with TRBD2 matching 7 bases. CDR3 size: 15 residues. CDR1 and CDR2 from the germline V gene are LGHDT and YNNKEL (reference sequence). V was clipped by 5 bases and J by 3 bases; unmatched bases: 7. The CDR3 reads CASSARGLYYNEQFF. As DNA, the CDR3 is TGTGCCAGCAGCGCCCGGGGACTATACTACAATGAGCAGTTCTTC.

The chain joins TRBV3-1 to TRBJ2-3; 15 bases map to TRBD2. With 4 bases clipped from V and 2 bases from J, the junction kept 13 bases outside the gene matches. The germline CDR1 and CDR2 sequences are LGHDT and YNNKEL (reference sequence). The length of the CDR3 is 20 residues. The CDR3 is CASSPGTSGGTHLLTDTQYF. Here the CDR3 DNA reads TGTGCCAGCAGCCCTGGGACTAGCGGGGGGACCCACCTACTCACAGATACGCAGTATTTT.

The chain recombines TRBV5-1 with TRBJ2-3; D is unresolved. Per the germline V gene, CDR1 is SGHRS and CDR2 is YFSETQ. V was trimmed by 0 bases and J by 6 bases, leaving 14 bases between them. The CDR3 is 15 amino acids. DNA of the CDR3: TGCGCCAGCAGCTTGGCCCCCCAACCGGAGGATACGCAGTATTTT. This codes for CASSLAPQPEDTQYF.

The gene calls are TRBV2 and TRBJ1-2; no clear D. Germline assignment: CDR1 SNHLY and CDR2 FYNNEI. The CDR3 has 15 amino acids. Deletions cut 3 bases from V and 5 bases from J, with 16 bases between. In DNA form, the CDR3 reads TGTGCCAGCAGTGATGAGGCGTCCTCTCTTTATGGCTACACCTTC. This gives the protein CASSDEASSLYGYTF.

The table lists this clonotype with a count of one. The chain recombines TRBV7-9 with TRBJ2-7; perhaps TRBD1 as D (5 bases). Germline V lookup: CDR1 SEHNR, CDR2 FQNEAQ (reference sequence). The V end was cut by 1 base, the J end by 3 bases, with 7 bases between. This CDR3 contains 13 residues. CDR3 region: CASSLGTNYEQYF. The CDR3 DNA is TGTGCCAGCAGCTTAGGGACAAACTACGAGCAGTACTTC.

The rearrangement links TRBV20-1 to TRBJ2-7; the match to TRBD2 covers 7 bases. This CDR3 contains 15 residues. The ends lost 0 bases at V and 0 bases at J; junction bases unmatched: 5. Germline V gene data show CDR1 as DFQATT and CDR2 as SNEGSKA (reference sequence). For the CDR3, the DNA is TGCAGTGCTAGAGATGCTAGCGGAAGCTCCTACGAGCAGTACTTC. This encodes CSARDASGSSYEQYF.

CDR3 protein: CASGGRLNEKLFF. Written as DNA, the CDR3 is TGTGCCAGCGGAGGGAGGCTTAATGAAAAACTGTTTTTT. V usage is TRBV12-3 or TRBV12-4 and J usage is TRBJ1-4; D remains unclear. CDR3 size: 13 residues. V gave up 8 bases and J gave up 4 bases, with 11 bases separating them.

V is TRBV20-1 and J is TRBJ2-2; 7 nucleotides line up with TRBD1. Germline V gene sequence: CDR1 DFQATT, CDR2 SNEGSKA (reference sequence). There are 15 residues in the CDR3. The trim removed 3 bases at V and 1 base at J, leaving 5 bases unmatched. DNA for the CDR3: TGCAGTGCTAGCGCCGGGACAGTGAACACCGGGGAGCTGTTTTTT. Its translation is CSASAGTVNTGELFF.

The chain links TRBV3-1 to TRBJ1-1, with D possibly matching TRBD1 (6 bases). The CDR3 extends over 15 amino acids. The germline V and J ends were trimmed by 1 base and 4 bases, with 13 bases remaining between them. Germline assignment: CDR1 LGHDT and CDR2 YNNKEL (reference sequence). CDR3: CASSQVWQGTTEAFF. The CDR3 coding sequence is TGTGCCAGCAGCCAAGTATGGCAGGGGACCACTGAAGCTTTCTTT. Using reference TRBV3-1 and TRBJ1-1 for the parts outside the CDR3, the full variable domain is DTAVSQTPKYLVTQMGNDKSIKCEQNLGHDTMYWYKQDSKKFLKIMFSYNNKELIINETVPNRFSPKSPDKAHLNLHINSLELGDSAVYFCASSQVWQGTTEAFFGQGTRLTVV.

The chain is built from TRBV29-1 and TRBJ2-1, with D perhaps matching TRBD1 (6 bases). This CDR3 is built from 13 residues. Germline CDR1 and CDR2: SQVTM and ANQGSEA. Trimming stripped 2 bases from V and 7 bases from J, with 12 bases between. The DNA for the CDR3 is TGCAGCGTTGAACCTAACAGGGAAAATGAGCAGTTCTTC. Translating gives CSVEPNRENEQFF.

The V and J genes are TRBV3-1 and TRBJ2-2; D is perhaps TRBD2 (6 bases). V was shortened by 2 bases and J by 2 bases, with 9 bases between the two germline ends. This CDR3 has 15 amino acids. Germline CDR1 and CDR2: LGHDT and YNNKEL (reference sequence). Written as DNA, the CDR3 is TGTGCCAGCAGCCAACGGGACTTAAACACCGGGGAGCTGTTTTTT. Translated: CASSQRDLNTGELFF.

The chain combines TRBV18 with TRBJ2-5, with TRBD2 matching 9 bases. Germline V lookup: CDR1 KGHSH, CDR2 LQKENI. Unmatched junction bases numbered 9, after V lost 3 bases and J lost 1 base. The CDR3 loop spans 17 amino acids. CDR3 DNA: TGTGCCAGCTCACCGGTACCTCTAGCGGGAAGCCAAGAGACCCAGTACTTC. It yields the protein CASSPVPLAGSQETQYF.

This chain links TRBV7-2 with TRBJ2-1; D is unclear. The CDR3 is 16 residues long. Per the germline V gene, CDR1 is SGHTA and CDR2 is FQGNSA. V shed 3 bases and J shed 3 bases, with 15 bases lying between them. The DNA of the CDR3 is TGTGCCAGCAGCTTCATTGACTCCCCCAACTACAATGAGCAGTTCTTC. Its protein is CASSFIDSPNYNEQFF.